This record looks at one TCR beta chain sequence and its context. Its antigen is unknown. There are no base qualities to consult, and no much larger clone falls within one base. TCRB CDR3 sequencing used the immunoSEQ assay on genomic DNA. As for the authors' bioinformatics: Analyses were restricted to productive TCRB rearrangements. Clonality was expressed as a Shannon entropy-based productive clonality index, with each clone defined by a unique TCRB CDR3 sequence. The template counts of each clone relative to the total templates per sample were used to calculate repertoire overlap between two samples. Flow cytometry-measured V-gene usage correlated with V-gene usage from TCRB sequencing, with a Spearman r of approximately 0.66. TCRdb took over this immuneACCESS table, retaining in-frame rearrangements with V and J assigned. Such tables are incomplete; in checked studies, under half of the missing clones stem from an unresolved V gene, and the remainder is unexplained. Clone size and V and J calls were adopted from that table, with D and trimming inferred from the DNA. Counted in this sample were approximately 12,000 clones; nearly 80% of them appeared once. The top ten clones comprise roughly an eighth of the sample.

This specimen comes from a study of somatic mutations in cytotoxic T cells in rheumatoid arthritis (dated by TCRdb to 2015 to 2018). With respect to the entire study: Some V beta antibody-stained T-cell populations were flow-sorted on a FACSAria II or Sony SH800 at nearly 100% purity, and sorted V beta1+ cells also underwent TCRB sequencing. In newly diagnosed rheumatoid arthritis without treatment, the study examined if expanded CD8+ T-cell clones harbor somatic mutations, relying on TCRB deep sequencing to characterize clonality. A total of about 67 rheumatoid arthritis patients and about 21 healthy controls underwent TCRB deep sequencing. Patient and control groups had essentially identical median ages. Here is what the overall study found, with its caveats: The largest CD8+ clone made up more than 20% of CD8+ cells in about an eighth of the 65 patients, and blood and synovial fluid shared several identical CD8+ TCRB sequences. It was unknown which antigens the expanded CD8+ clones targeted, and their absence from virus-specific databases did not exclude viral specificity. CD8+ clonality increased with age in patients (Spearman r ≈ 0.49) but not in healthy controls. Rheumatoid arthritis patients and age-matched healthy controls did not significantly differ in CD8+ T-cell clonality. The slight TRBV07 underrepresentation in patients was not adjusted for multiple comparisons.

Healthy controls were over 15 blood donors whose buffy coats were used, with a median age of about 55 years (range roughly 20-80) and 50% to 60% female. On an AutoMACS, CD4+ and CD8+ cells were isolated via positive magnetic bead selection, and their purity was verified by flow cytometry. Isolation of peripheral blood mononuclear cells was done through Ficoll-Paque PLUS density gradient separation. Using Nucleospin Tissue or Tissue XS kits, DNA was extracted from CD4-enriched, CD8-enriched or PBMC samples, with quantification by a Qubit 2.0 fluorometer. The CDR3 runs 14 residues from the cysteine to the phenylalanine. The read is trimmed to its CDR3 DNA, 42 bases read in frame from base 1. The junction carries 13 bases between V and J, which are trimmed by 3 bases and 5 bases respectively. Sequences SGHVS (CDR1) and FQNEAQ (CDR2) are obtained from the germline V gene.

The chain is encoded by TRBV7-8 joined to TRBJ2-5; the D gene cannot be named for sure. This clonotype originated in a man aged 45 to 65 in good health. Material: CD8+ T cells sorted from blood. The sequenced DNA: TGTGCCAGCAGCTTCTACGGGTCCGGCGAGACCCAGTACTTC. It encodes CASSFYGSGETQYF.